This TCR beta chain was sequenced in a study of shared clonotypes between healthy human individuals. Study summary: The donor group consisted of a couple of women and three men, aged 18 to 49.

The table came from immunoSEQ multiplex PCR; TCRdb's copy has only in-frame clones and leaves some out. The sample has around 550,000 clones, about 95% seen once; the top ten hold approximately 0.11%. With respect to this clone: Its cognate antigen is unknown.

CD45RO negativity and positive selection for CCR7 defined naive CD8 cells, a population that excluded terminally differentiated effector memory CD45RA+ cells. Study-level findings and limits: With few donors, the genetic and exposure-history diversity represented was limited. Collection of samples was limited to blood; tissue repertoires likely differ. Despite large depth, sorted-subset datasets appeared incompletely sequenced.

The CDR3 extends over 15 amino acids. The germline V gene encodes CDR1 KGHSH and CDR2 LQKENI. Between the trimmed V and J ends, which lost 3 bases and 0 bases, there was a span of 9 bases. J is TRBJ1-5 and V is TRBV18; D is undetermined. This receptor was identified in a woman in her twenties or thirties in good health. The specimen sequenced was naive CD8+ T cells sorted from blood. The CDR3 reads CASSPAGYSNQPQHF. The CDR3 region has the DNA TGTGCCAGCTCACCGGCCGGCTATAGCAATCAGCCCCAGCATTTT.